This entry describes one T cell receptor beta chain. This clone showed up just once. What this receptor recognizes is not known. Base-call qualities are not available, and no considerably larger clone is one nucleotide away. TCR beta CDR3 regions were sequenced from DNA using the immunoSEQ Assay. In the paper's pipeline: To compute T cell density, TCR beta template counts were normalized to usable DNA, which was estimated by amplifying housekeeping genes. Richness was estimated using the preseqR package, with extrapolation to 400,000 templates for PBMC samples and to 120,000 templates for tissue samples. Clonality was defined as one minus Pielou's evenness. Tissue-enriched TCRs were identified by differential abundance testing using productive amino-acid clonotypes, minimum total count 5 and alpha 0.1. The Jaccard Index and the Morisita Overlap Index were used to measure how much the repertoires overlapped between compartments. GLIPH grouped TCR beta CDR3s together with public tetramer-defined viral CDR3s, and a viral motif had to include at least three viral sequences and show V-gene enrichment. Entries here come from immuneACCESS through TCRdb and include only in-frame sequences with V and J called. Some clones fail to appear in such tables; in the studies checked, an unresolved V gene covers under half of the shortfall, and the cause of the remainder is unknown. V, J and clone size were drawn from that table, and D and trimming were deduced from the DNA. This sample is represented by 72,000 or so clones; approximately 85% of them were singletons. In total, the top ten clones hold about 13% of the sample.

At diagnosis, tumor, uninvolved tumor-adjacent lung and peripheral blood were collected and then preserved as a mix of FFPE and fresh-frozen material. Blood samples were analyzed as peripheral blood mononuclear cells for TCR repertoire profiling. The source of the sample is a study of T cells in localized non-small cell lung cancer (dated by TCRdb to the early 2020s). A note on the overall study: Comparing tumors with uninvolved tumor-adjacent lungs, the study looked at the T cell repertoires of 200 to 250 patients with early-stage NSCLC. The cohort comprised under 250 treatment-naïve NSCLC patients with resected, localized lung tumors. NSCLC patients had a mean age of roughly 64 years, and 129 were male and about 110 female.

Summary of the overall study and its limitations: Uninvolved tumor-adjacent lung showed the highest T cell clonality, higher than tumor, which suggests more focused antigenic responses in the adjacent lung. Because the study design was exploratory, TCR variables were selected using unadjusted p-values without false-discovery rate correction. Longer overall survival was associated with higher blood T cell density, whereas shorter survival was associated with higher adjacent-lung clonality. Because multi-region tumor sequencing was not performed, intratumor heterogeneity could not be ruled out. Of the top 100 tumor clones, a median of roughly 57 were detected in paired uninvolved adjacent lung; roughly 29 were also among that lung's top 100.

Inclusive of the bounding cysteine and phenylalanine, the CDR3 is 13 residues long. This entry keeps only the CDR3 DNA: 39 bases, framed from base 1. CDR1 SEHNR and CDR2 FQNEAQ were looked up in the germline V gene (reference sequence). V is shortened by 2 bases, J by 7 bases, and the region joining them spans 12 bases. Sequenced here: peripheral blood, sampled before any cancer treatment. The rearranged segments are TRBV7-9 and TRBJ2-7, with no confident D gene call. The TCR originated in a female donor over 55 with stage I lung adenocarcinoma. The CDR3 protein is CASSLRVPDEQYF. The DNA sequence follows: TGTGCCAGCAGCTTAAGGGTTCCGGATGAGCAGTACTTC.